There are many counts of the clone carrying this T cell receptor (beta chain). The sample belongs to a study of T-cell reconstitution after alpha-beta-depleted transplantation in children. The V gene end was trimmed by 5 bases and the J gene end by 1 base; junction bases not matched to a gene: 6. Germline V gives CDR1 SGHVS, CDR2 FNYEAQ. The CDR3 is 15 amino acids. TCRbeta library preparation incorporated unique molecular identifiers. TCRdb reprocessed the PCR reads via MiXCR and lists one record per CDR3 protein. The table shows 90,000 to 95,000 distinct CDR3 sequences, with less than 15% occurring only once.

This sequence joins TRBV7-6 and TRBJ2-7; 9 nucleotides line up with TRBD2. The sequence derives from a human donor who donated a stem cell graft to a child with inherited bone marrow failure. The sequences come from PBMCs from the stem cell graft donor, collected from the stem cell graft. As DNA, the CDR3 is TGTGCCAGCAGCCCAGGGAGCGGGGGGTCCTACGAGCAGTACTTC. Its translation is CASSPGSGGSYEQYF.